These 25 T cell receptor beta chains originate from one sample sequenced in a study of T cell responses to AZD1222 COVID-19 vaccine. The data were produced by immunoSEQ multiplex PCR, yet TCRdb's version contains in-frame clones alone and is incomplete. The profile shows 73,000 or so clones, approximately 85% of them singletons. Sequences were derived from peripheral blood, sampled on day 0 of AZD1222 vaccination. The receptors stem from an adult in good health.

This CDR3 reads CASSLDRVSGNTIYF. As DNA, the CDR3 is TGTGCCAGCAGCTTAGACAGGGTATCTGGAAACACCATATATTTT. The genes are TRBV7-6 and TRBJ1-3; a weak D match, TRBD1 (6 bases). CDR3 length: 15 residues. Trimming took off 1 base at V and 1 base at J, with 8 bases between the two ends. The V gene's germline CDR1 is SGHVS and CDR2 FNYEAQ.

This sequence joins TRBV6-5 and TRBJ1-2, with TRBD1 matching 9 bases. The germline gives CDR1 MNHEY, CDR2 SVGAGI. J gave up 0 bases and V 4 bases, and 6 bases lay outside the gene matches. The CDR3 length is 16 residues. The CDR3 is CASSLTGGQANYGYTF. The CDR3 DNA sequence: TGTGCCAGCAGTTTGACAGGGGGTCAAGCTAACTATGGCTACACCTTC.

This chain links TRBV9 with TRBJ2-7; the match to TRBD2 covers 7 bases. The germline V gene has CDR1 SGDLS and CDR2 YYNGEE. The V gene end was trimmed by 4 bases and the J gene end by 5 bases; junction bases not matched to a gene: 6. The CDR3 runs 13 residues. CDR3: CASSQAGNDEQYF. DNA of the CDR3: TGTGCCAGCAGCCAAGCGGGGAACGACGAGCAGTACTTC.

For the CDR3, the DNA is TGTGCCAGCAGCCAAGCAACAGGGCAGGGTAGCTACACCTTC. Its translation: CASSQATGQGSYTF. The chain joins TRBV3-1 (or the pseudogene TRBV3-2) to TRBJ1-2; D perhaps matches TRBD1 (6 bases). The length of the CDR3 is 14 residues. The germline V gene encodes CDR1 LGHDT and CDR2 YNNKEL (reference sequence). V lost 1 base to trimming and J lost 9 bases, with 15 bases between them.

The sample holds one count of this clone. V gene TRBV7-9 combines with J gene TRBJ2-7, with TRBD1 as a possible D gene (7 bases). Germline V gene lookup returns CDR1 SEHNR and CDR2 FQNEAQ (reference sequence). Trimming removed 3 bases at V and 3 bases at J, with 9 bases between. CDR3 length: 13 amino acids. In nucleotides, the CDR3 is TGTGCCAGCAGCTTGCGGGACAGCTACGAGCAGTACTTC. Translated, it gives CASSLRDSYEQYF. The variable domain in full, with the rest retrieved from reference TRBV7-9 and TRBJ2-7, is DTGVSQNPRHKITKRGQNVTFRCDPISEHNRLYWYRQTLGQGPEFLTYFQNEAQLEKSRLLSDRFSAERPKGSFSTLEIQRTEQGDSAMYLCASSLRDSYEQYFGPGTRLTVT.

The J gene is TRBJ1-4, the V gene TRBV5-4; a possible D gene is TRBD1 (5 bases). Germline V gene sequence: CDR1 SGHNT, CDR2 YYREEE (reference sequence). The V and J ends lost 2 bases and 8 bases respectively, with 13 bases between them. The CDR3 contains 14 residues. CDR3 region: CASSFAVGDEKLFF. In DNA form, the CDR3 reads TGTGCCAGCAGCTTTGCCGTAGGGGACGAAAAACTGTTTTTT.

The J gene is TRBJ1-4, the V gene TRBV15; tentatively, D is TRBD1 (6 bases). There are 16 residues in the CDR3. The germline CDR1 and CDR2 sequences are LNHNV and YYDKDF (reference sequence). V gave up 0 bases and J gave up 7 bases, with 15 bases separating them. The CDR3 DNA reads TGTGCCACCAGCAGAGAGGGTCTGGGGGGCTCTGAAAAACTGTTTTTT. Its translation is CATSREGLGGSEKLFF.

The rearrangement uses TRBV21-1 and TRBJ2-3. TRBV21-1 is shown as a pseudogene. The CDR3 runs to 15 residues. For the CDR3, the DNA is TGTGCCAGCAGCTGGGGTGATTTGAGCACAGATACGCAGTATTTT. It yields the protein CASSWGDLSTDTQYF.

The CDR3 is CASSQEHSYGYTF. CDR3 DNA: TGTGCCAGCAGCCAAGAACACAGCTATGGCTACACCTTC. The V and J genes are TRBV14 and TRBJ1-2; D not resolved. The germline V gene has CDR1 SGHDN and CDR2 FVKESK. This CDR3 region has 13 residues. V lost 0 bases and J 4 bases, leaving 6 bases between the germline ends.

This sequence joins TRBV4-2 and TRBJ2-1; 9 bases are a match to TRBD1. V trimming: 5 bases; J trimming: 5 bases; junction bases outside the gene matches: 13. Germline lookup yields CDR1 LGHNA and CDR2 YNFKEQ. The CDR3 has 17 residues. The CDR3 here is CASSFPNRGRVDNEQFF. CDR3 in DNA: TGTGCCAGCAGCTTCCCGAACAGGGGGCGCGTCGACAATGAGCAGTTCTTC.

The V gene is TRBV2, the J gene TRBJ1-5, with TRBD1 matching 8 bases. The CDR3 spans 16 residues. V was pared by 6 bases and J by 3 bases, with 10 bases of the junction left unmatched. The germline CDR1 and CDR2 sequences are SNHLY and FYNNEI. The CDR3 is CASSPAGGRYNQPQHF. CDR3 DNA sequence: TGTGCCAGCAGCCCCGCAGGGGGCCGTTACAATCAGCCCCAGCATTTT.

The chain recombines TRBV14 with TRBJ2-1; D may be TRBD1 or TRBD2 (5 bases each). With 2 bases removed from V and 6 bases from J, the gap between germline ends came to 11 bases. This CDR3 is 14 amino acids long. Germline V gives CDR1 SGHDN, CDR2 FVKESK. For the CDR3, the DNA is TGTGCCAGCAGCCAATCCGGGACGGGCAATGAGCAGTTCTTC. Translated, it gives CASSQSGTGNEQFF.

This sequence joins TRBV6-5 and TRBJ2-5; the D call may be TRBD1 or TRBD2 (5 bases each). V was pared by 2 bases and J by 4 bases, with 11 bases between. CDR3 length: 14 residues. Germline loops: CDR1 MNHEY, CDR2 SVGAGI. CDR3 residues: CASSYGARGETQYF. The CDR3, as DNA: TGTGCCAGCAGTTACGGGGCCCGGGGAGAGACCCAGTACTTC.

The genes are TRBV4-1 and TRBJ1-6, with D perhaps TRBD1 (6 bases). Germline V gene lookup returns CDR1 MGHRA and CDR2 YSYEKL. V lost 1 base and J 9 bases, leaving 10 bases between the germline ends. This CDR3 region has 14 residues. The CDR3 here is CASSQGTDVSPLHF. The CDR3 DNA sequence: TGCGCCAGCAGCCAAGGGACAGACGTTTCACCCCTCCACTTT.

The CDR3 region has the DNA TGTGCCAGCAGTTACCCGCCTAACAGGCCATGGGACTATGGCTACACCTTC. Translation gives CASSYPPNRPWDYGYTF. The rearrangement links TRBV6-2 or TRBV6-3 to TRBJ1-2; the D gene is possibly TRBD1 (5 bases). The CDR3 sequence is 17 residues long. With 2 bases removed from V and 3 bases from J, the gap between germline ends came to 19 bases. Germline values: CDR1 MNHEY, CDR2 SVGEGT.

This chain connects TRBV6-2 or TRBV6-3 to TRBJ2-7; D unresolved. The germline V and J ends were trimmed by 2 bases and 4 bases, with 6 bases remaining between them. The germline V gene encodes CDR1 MNHEY and CDR2 SVGEGT. This CDR3 contains 12 residues. The CDR3 region is CASSYIGYEQYF. The CDR3 DNA reads as TGTGCCAGCAGTTACATCGGGTACGAGCAGTACTTC.

The J gene is TRBJ2-7, the V gene TRBV7-6, with D perhaps TRBD1 or TRBD2 (6 bases each). Germline V gene lookup returns CDR1 SGHVS and CDR2 FNYEAQ. Trimming took off 5 bases at V and 0 bases at J, with 14 bases between the two ends. The CDR3 is 15 amino acids. The CDR3 is CASSRGTQSSYEQYF. CDR3 nucleotides: TGTGCCAGCAGCCGGGGGACACAGAGCTCCTACGAGCAGTACTTC.

This chain connects TRBV7-2 to TRBJ2-2; D unresolved. CDR1 is SGHTA, CDR2 FQGNSA, per germline. This CDR3 has 14 amino acids. With 5 bases removed from V and 7 bases from J, the gap between germline ends came to 14 bases. The CDR3 DNA sequence: TGTGCCAGCAGCCTGGGGTATATGGACGGGGAGCTGTTTTTT. Its protein is CASSLGYMDGELFF.

The chain is built from TRBV2 and TRBJ1-2; D unclear. The CDR3 covers 13 residues. Trimming removed 6 bases from V and 6 bases from J, with 14 bases in between. Germline V gene data show CDR1 as SNHLY and CDR2 as FYNNEI. CDR3 coding DNA: TGTGCCAGCAGGGATATCACGACTGATGGCTACACCTTC. It specifies CASRDITTDGYTF.

The chain carries TRBV7-2 and TRBJ2-7; 9 bases are a match to TRBD2. This CDR3 has 15 amino acids. CDR1 SGHTA and CDR2 FQGNSA come from the germline V gene. The V segment lost 5 bases and the J segment 7 bases; nucleotides outside the gene matches: 12. Written as DNA, the CDR3 is TGTGCCAGCAGCCCTACCGTGGGGCTAGCGGGGGAGCAGTACTTC. Translation: CASSPTVGLAGEQYF.

The gene calls are TRBV11-3 and TRBJ2-7; possible D gene TRBD1, 5 bases. The V end was cut by 1 base, the J end by 2 bases, with 9 bases between. Per germline, CDR1 SGHNT and CDR2 YENEEA. This CDR3 is built from 14 residues. CDR3 sequence (DNA): TGTGCCAGCAGCTTAGTCAGGGCAGCCTACGAGCAGTACTTC. As protein: CASSLVRAAYEQYF.

The chain couples TRBV3-1 (or the pseudogene TRBV3-2) to TRBJ1-2; D remains ambiguous. Trimming took 4 bases from V and 10 from J, leaving 16 bases between them. Germline assignment: CDR1 LGHDT and CDR2 YNNKEL (reference sequence). The CDR3 is made up of 13 amino acids. The CDR3, as DNA: TGTGCCAGCAGCCTACAAAAGGTCCCCTCCTACACCTTC. Translated, it gives CASSLQKVPSYTF.

CDR3 in DNA: TGTGCCAGCAGCCAATGCCCTAGGAGGTGCGAGCAGTACTTC. The encoded protein is CASSQCPRRCEQYF. The chain employs TRBV16 and TRBJ2-7, with D perhaps TRBD2 (5 bases). The CDR3 is 14 residues long. Trimming cost V 1 base and J 6 bases, with 13 bases left between them. Germline CDR1 and CDR2: KGHSY and FQNENV. The full variable domain, completed using reference TRBV16 and TRBJ2-7, is GEEVAQTPKHLVRGEGQKAKLYCAPIKGHSYVFWYQQVLKNEFKFLISFQNENVFDETGMPKERFSAKCLPNSPCSLEIQATKLEDSAVYFCASSQCPRRCEQYFGPGTRLTVT.

This chain uses TRBV12-3 or TRBV12-4 with TRBJ2-7, with D unresolved. The CDR3 has 13 residues. Trimming shortened V by 3 bases and J by 1 base, and 7 bases separated the two germline ends. This CDR3 reads CASSFSRSYEQYF. For the CDR3, the DNA is TGTGCCAGCAGTTTTTCGCGTTCCTACGAGCAGTACTTC.

J is TRBJ1-1 and V is TRBV12-3 or TRBV12-4; D not resolved. Trimming cost V 3 bases and J 0 bases, with 5 bases left between them. This CDR3 has 13 residues. Here the CDR3 reads CASSLGLNTEAFF. The CDR3 DNA is TGTGCCAGCAGTTTGGGTCTGAACACTGAAGCTTTCTTT.